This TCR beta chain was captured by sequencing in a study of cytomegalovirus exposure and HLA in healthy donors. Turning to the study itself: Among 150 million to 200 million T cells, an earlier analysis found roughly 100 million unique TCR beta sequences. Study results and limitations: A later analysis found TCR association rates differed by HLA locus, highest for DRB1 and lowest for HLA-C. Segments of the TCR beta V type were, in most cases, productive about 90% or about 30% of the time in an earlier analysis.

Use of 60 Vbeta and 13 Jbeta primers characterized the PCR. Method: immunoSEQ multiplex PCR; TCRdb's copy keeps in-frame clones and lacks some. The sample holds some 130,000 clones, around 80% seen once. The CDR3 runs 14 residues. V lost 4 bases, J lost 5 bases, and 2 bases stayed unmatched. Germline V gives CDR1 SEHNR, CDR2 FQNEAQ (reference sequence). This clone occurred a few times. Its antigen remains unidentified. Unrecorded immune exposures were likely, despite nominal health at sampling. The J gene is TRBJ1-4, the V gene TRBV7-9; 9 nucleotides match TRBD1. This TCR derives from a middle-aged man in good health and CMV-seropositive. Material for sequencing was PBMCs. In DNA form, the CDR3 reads TGTGCCAGCAGCTCCGGGACAGGGAATGAAAAACTGTTTTTT. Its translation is CASSSGTGNEKLFF.